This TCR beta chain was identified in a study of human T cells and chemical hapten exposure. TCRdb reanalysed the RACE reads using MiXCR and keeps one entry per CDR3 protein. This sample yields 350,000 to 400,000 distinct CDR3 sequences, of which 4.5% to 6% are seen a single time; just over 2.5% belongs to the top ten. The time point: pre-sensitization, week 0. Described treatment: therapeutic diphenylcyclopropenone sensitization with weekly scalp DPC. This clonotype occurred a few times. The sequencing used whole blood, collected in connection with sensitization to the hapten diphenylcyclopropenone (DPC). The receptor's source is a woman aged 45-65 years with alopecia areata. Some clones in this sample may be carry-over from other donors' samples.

The CDR3 is CASSPRDRDAFF. The DNA for the CDR3 is TGTGCCAGCTCACCCCGGGACAGGGACGCTTTCTTT. The V call is TRBV18, the J call TRBJ1-1; 9 bases line up with TRBD1. Germline assignment: CDR1 KGHSH and CDR2 LQKENI. This CDR3 has 12 residues. The junction had 4 bases not matched to a gene; V was cut back by 3 bases and J by 11 bases.